This T cell receptor (beta chain) was identified in a study of blood T cell repertoires in COVID-19. In terms of age and location, participants ranged from roughly 18 to 95 years and lived in approximately 26 US areas. V lost 5 bases and J 2 bases, leaving 6 bases between the germline ends. This CDR3 comprises 12 residues. CDR1 and CDR2 from the germline V gene are KGHDR and SFDVKD. Sequenced by immunoSEQ multiplex PCR; TCRdb stores in-frame clones only, minus some. Of 280,000 or so clones listed, 87% were seen once; the top ten hold 6% to 7%. The receptor comes from a woman in her thirties or forties who had recovered from COVID-19. V gene TRBV24-1 combines with J gene TRBJ2-7, with no clear D. Sequences were obtained from PBMCs or T cells enriched from blood (not recorded which). In DNA form, the CDR3 reads TGTGCCACCAGTGCAGGCCCCTACGAGCAGTACTTC. It is translated as CATSAGPYEQYF.